This T cell receptor (beta chain) derives from a study of T cell responses to AZD1222 COVID-19 vaccine. Study summary: Second-dose intervals near 4 or 12 weeks were combined. General study results and limits: Clonal diversity was possibly underestimated, and the donors were mostly white British, with more females. Variant regions that are unmutated are reportedly the target of nearly half of spike-specific TCRs.

Assay used: immunoSEQ multiplex PCR; TCRdb lists only in-frame clones, some missing. Here the sample spans some 100,000 clones, around 90% being singletons. The CDR3 is 13 amino acids. Trimming took off 4 bases at V and 3 bases at J, with 7 bases between the two ends. The V gene's germline CDR1 is LGHDT and CDR2 YNNKEL (reference sequence). This clone was found once. Antigen unknown. This TCR came from an adult in good health. The chain links TRBV3-1 (or the pseudogene TRBV3-2) to TRBJ1-3, with D possibly matching TRBD1 (5 bases). The sample consisted of peripheral blood, taken on day 0 of AZD1222 vaccination. CDR3 protein: CASSRDGGNTIYF. Written as DNA, the CDR3 is TGTGCCAGCAGCCGGGACGGTGGAAACACCATATATTTT.